This T cell receptor (beta chain) was sequenced during a study of cytomegalovirus exposure and HLA in healthy donors. Study results and caveats: In a later analysis, a missense DCLRE1C variant was linked to TCR beta V- and J-gene trimming.

Germline V lookup: CDR1 SGHAT, CDR2 FQNNGV. CDR3 size: 17 residues. The ends lost 6 bases at V and 3 bases at J; junction bases unmatched: 14. On this clone: Its specificity is unknown.

The PCR made use of 60 Vbeta and 13 Jbeta primers. Using immunoSEQ multiplex PCR, the repertoire was profiled, and TCRdb retains in-frame clones only, with some absent. The data show 150,000 to 180,000 clones, with approximately 75% seen just once and 2.8% held by the top ten. This sequence originates from a young man in good health and CMV-seronegative. The sample taken for sequencing was PBMCs. The V call is TRBV11-2, the J call TRBJ2-3, with 8 bases fitting TRBD2. This chain's CDR3 is CASSPSGGLVGTDTQYF. The CDR3 nucleotides read TGTGCCAGCAGTCCATCGGGGGGACTAGTGGGGACAGATACGCAGTATTTT.